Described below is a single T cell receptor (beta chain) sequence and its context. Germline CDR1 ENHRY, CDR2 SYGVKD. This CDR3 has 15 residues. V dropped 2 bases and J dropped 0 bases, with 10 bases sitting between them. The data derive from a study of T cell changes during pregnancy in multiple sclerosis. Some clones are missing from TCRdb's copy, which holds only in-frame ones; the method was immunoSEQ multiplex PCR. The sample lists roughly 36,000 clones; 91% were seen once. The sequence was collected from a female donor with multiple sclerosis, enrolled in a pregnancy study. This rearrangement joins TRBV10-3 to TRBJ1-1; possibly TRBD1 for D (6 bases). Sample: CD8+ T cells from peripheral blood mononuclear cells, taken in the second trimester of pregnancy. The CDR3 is CAISEPGQLNTEAFF. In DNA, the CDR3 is TGTGCCATCAGTGAGCCAGGACAGTTGAACACTGAAGCTTTCTTT.